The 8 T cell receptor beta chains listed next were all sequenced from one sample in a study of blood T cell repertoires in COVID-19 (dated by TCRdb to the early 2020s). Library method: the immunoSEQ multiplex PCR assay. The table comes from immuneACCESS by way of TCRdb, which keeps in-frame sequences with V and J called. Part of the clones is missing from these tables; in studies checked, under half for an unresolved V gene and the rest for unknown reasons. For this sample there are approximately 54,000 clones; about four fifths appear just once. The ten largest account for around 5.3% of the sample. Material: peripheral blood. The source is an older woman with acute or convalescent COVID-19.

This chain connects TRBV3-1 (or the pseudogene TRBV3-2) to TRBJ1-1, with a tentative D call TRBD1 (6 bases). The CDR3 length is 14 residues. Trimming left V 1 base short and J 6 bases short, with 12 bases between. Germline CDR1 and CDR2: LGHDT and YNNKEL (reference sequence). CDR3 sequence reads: CASSQGGSGAEAFF. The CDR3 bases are TGTGCCAGCAGCCAAGGGGGGTCAGGGGCTGAAGCTTTCTTT.

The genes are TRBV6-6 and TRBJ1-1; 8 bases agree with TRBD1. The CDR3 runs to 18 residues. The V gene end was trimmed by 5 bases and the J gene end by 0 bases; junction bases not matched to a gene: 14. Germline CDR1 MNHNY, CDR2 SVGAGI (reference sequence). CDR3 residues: CASSPFLARGPLNTEAFF. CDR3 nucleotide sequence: TGTGCCAGCAGTCCCTTTTTAGCCAGGGGGCCCCTGAACACTGAAGCTTTCTTT.

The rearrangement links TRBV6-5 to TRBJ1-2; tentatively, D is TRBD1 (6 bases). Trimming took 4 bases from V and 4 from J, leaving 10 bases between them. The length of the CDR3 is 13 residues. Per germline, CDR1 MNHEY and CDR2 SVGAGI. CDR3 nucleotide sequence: TGTGCCAGCAGTTTACAGGGCCTCTATGGCTACACCTTC. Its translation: CASSLQGLYGYTF.

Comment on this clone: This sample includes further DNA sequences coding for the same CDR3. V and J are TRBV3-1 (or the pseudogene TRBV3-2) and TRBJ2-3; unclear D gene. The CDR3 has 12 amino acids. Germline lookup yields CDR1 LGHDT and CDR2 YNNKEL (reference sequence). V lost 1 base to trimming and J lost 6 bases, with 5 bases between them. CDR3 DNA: TGTGCCAGCAGCCAAGGGCTTGATACGCAGTATTTT. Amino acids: CASSQGLDTQYF.

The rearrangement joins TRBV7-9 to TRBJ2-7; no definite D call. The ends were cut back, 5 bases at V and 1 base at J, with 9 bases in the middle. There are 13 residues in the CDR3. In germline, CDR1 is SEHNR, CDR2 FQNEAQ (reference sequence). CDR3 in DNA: TGTGCCAGCAGCCCCTCAGAATCCTACGAGCAGTACTTC. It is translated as CASSPSESYEQYF.

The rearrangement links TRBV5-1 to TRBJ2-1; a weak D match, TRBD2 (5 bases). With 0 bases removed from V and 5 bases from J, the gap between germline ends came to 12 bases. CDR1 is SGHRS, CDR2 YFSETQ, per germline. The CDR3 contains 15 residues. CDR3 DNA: TGCGCCAGCAGCTTGGCACCGGGAAAAAACAATGAGCAGTTCTTC. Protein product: CASSLAPGKNNEQFF.

CDR3 residues: CASSAEAGAVNQPQHF. CDR3 DNA: TGTGCCAGCAGTGCTGAGGCGGGCGCAGTCAATCAGCCCCAGCATTTT. The chain couples TRBV2 to TRBJ1-5, with D hard to call. CDR1 is SNHLY, CDR2 FYNNEI, per germline. The CDR3 covers 16 residues. Trimming took off 4 bases at V and 3 bases at J, with 16 bases between the two ends.

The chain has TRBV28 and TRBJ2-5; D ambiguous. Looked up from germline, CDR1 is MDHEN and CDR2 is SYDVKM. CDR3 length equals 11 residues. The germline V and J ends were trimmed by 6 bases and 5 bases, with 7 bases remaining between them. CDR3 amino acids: CASRARETQYF. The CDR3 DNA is TGTGCCAGCAGGGCCAGGGAGACCCAGTACTTC.